The 23 T cell receptor beta chains reported below all come from one sample, sequenced in a study of blood T cells in healthy people across ages. Through a sample-barcoded 5' primer and a J-beta primer mix, a second PCR was run for roughly 6 to 12 cycles. TCRdb ran MiXCR on the 5' RACE reads and lists one entry per CDR3 protein. Here the sample spans more than 1,000,000 distinct CDR3 sequences, approximately 25% being singletons. The same specimen was also included in a second study, on T cells of mothers and their children.

Sequenced: blood. These receptors were obtained from a girl aged 2 to 10 in good health.

This clonotype was seen a handful of times. The chain links TRBV7-3 to TRBJ2-7; D may match TRBD1 or TRBD2 (6 bases each). V lost 4 bases to trimming and J lost 6 bases, with 13 bases between them. This CDR3 has 13 amino acids. CDR1 SGHTA and CDR2 FQGTGA come from the germline V gene. CDR3 coding DNA: TGTGCCAGCAGCTGGGGGCCGGAGGGCGAGCAGTACTTC. It is translated as CASSWGPEGEQYF.

The V call is TRBV10-2, the J call TRBJ2-5; D is unresolved. The V end was cut by 2 bases, the J end by 2 bases, with 9 bases between. Germline V lookup: CDR1 WSHSY, CDR2 SAAADI. The CDR3 consists of 14 residues. CDR3 residues: CASSEVPEQETQYF. Here the CDR3 DNA reads TGCGCCAGCAGTGAGGTCCCAGAACAAGAGACCCAGTACTTC.

This clonotype was seen more than once but under ten times. This rearrangement joins TRBV27 to TRBJ2-5; D uncertain. The CDR3 has 13 amino acids. The germline V gene has CDR1 MNHEY and CDR2 SMNVEV (reference sequence). The germline V and J ends were trimmed by 4 bases and 4 bases, with 10 bases remaining between them. The CDR3 DNA reads as TGTGCCAGCAGTTCCCTCTGGGGAGAGACCCAGTACTTC. It encodes CASSSLWGETQYF.

The V and J genes are TRBV3-1 and TRBJ2-5; 9 nucleotides agree with TRBD2. J lost 5 bases, V lost 1 base, and 11 bases had no gene match. The CDR3 contains 17 residues. Looked up from germline, CDR1 is LGHDT and CDR2 is YNNKEL (reference sequence). CDR3 region: CASSQGVPASGIETQYF. DNA for the CDR3: TGTGCCAGCAGCCAAGGCGTTCCCGCTAGCGGGATTGAGACCCAGTACTTC.

V usage is TRBV12-3 or TRBV12-4 and J usage is TRBJ2-2, with 9 bases that match TRBD2. CDR3 size: 15 residues. Unmatched junction bases numbered 3, after V lost 2 bases and J lost 5 bases. The CDR3 DNA reads as TGTGCCAGCAGTTTACTAGCGGGAATGACCGGGGAGCTGTTTTTT. Protein sequence: CASSLLAGMTGELFF.

This clonotype was seen more than once but under ten times. This chain connects TRBV11-2 to TRBJ1-1, with D possibly matching TRBD1 (6 bases). The germline V gene has CDR1 SGHAT and CDR2 FQNNGV. The CDR3 sequence is 12 residues long. The germline V and J ends were trimmed by 4 bases and 6 bases, with 9 bases remaining between them. CDR3: CASSYGGAEAFF. The CDR3 DNA reads as TGTGCCAGCAGCTATGGGGGCGCTGAAGCTTTCTTT.

Only a few counts were recorded for this clonotype. The chain uses TRBV10-3 and TRBJ2-7, with a possible D match to TRBD2 (5 bases). Germline V lookup: CDR1 ENHRY, CDR2 SYGVKD. The CDR3 runs to 12 residues. Trimming took off 3 bases at V and 6 bases at J, with 9 bases between the two ends. CDR3 coding DNA: TGTGCCATCAGTGAATCGGGGAGCGAGCAGTACTTC. Translating it yields CAISESGSEQYF.

There are a few counts of this clonotype. The genes are TRBV9 and TRBJ2-5, with 10 bases aligning to TRBD1. Near its end, the DNA agrees better with TRBJ2-7, so the J call may be wrong. The CDR3 extends over 15 amino acids. The germline V gene encodes CDR1 SGDLS and CDR2 YYNGEE. CDR3 in amino acids: CASSVATGGTYEQYF. CDR3 sequence (DNA): TGTGCCAGCAGCGTGGCGACAGGGGGCACCTACGAGCAGTACTTC.

In DNA form, the CDR3 reads TGCAGTGCTCTTCTGGGGCCCGGAGGGAATACAGATACGCAGTATTTT. Residues: CSALLGPGGNTDTQYF. V usage is TRBV20-1 and J usage is TRBJ2-3; D is possibly TRBD2 (6 bases). V was cut by 5 bases and J by 3 bases, with 21 bases left in between. In germline, CDR1 is DFQATT, CDR2 SNEGSKA (reference sequence). The CDR3 runs 16 residues.

This clonotype appeared a few times. The chain has TRBV4-2 and TRBJ1-5, with D unclear. This CDR3 is 16 amino acids long. Trimming cost V 3 bases and J 0 bases, with 12 bases left between them. The germline V gene has CDR1 LGHNA and CDR2 YNFKEQ. CDR3 nucleotides: TGTGCCAGCAGCCACATAGGAAACCCTAGCAATCAGCCCCAGCATTTT. Amino acid sequence: CASSHIGNPSNQPQHF.

The CDR3 spells CASSEEGVGADTQYF. The CDR3 coding sequence is TGCGCCAGCAGTGAGGAGGGAGTAGGCGCAGATACGCAGTATTTT. The chain joins TRBV10-1 to TRBJ2-3; possible D gene TRBD2, 5 bases. Germline V gene sequence: CDR1 WNHNN, CDR2 SYGVQD (reference sequence). V was pared by 2 bases and J by 4 bases, with 13 bases between. The CDR3 loop spans 15 amino acids.

The table lists this clonotype with a few counts. The rearrangement uses TRBV20-1 and TRBJ1-2; TRBD1 might be the D (6 bases). Looked up from germline, CDR1 is DFQATT and CDR2 is SNEGSKA (reference sequence). V was trimmed by 2 bases and J by 2 bases, leaving 12 bases between them. The CDR3 sequence is 14 residues long. The CDR3 spells CSARPRRGNYGYTF. The DNA for the CDR3 is TGCAGTGCTAGACCCAGGAGGGGGAACTATGGCTACACCTTC.

This chain joins TRBV4-3 and TRBJ1-1; D is unresolved. The CDR3 loop spans 14 amino acids. Germline CDR1 is LGHNA and CDR2 is YSLEER. Trimming removed 5 bases at V and 2 bases at J, with 12 bases between. CDR3 sequence reads: CASSESHSNTEAFF. Here the CDR3 DNA reads TGCGCCAGCAGCGAATCACACTCAAACACTGAAGCTTTCTTT.

Only one count was recorded for this clonotype. J is TRBJ2-2 and V is TRBV12-3 or TRBV12-4; D gene unclear. With 1 base removed from V and 6 bases from J, the gap between germline ends came to 6 bases. This CDR3 spans 13 amino acids. In DNA, the CDR3 is TGTGCCAGCAGTTTAGGGCAACCCGGGGAGCTGTTTTTT. Translated: CASSLGQPGELFF.

CDR3 nucleotide sequence: TGTGCCACCAGCTCTCGACTCCGGGGGTACGAGCAGTACTTC. Protein product: CATSSRLRGYEQYF. This rearrangement joins TRBV15 to TRBJ2-5, with D tentatively TRBD2 (6 bases). The J call may be faulty, since TRBJ2-7 better matches the DNA end. Germline CDR1 LNHNV, CDR2 YYDKDF (reference sequence). The CDR3 is made up of 14 amino acids.

The rearrangement joins TRBV12-3 or TRBV12-4 to TRBJ2-2; TRBD2 matches 10 bases. Unmatched junction bases numbered 7, after V lost 10 bases and J lost 5 bases. CDR3 size: 14 residues. The CDR3 sequence is CATQLAGITGELFF. The CDR3 DNA is TGTGCCACCCAACTAGCGGGGATAACCGGGGAGCTGTTTTTT.

This clonotype has more than one count but fewer than ten. This rearrangement joins TRBV4-3 to TRBJ1-1; unclear D gene. The CDR3 consists of 16 residues. Per germline, CDR1 LGHNA and CDR2 YSLEER. V lost 0 bases and J 1 base, leaving 12 bases between the germline ends. Here the CDR3 DNA reads TGCGCCAGCAGCCAAGATAGGGCAGACCCGAACACTGAAGCTTTCTTT. The encoded protein is CASSQDRADPNTEAFF.

The V gene is TRBV18, the J gene TRBJ2-1; D is perhaps TRBD2 (5 bases). V gave up 3 bases and J gave up 2 bases, with 11 bases separating them. Germline assignment: CDR1 KGHSH and CDR2 LQKENI. The CDR3 runs to 15 residues. The CDR3, as DNA: TGTGCCAGCTCACCGTTTGAGGGTCCCTACAATGAGCAGTTCTTC. Encoded protein: CASSPFEGPYNEQFF.

The chain has TRBV20-1 and TRBJ2-1; 10 nucleotides agree with TRBD2. This CDR3 is 13 amino acids long. The V segment lost 6 bases and the J segment 4 bases; nucleotides outside the gene matches: 3. Germline V CDR1 and CDR2: DFQATT, SNEGSKA (reference sequence). CDR3 nucleotide sequence: TGCAGTGCCCAGCGGGGGGGATACAATGAGCAGTTCTTC. This encodes CSAQRGGYNEQFF.

The V call is TRBV5-1, the J call TRBJ2-4; the D call may be TRBD1 or TRBD2 (5 bases each). Trimming shortened V by 4 bases and J by 0 bases, and 32 bases separated the two germline ends. Germline V gene sequence: CDR1 SGHRS, CDR2 YFSETQ. CDR3 length equals 22 residues. The CDR3 DNA sequence: TGCGCCAGCAGCGCCTGGGACCTTCCTTCAGACCGGACGGAGCTAGCCAAAAACATTCAGTACTTC. Amino acid sequence: CASSAWDLPSDRTELAKNIQYF.

On this clonotype: A read error may account for a junction end that differs from germline. The chain recombines TRBV2 with TRBJ2-3, with D unclear. Germline CDR1 is SNHLY and CDR2 is FYNNEI. The CDR3 has 13 amino acids. DNA of the CDR3: TGTGCCGGCAGGATTCCCAGCACAGATACGCAGTATTTT. This gives the protein CAGRIPSTDTQYF.

The chain carries TRBV5-1 and TRBJ2-7; 7 bases match TRBD2. Germline V CDR1 and CDR2: SGHRS, YFSETQ. This CDR3 spans 14 amino acids. Trimming took 4 bases from V and 4 from J; bases not matched to a gene: 8. In DNA, the CDR3 is TGCGCCAGCAGCCCGAGCGGGATTTTGTACGAGCAGTACTTC. Encoded protein: CASSPSGILYEQYF.

The chain links TRBV7-9 to TRBJ1-1; tentative D call: TRBD1 (5 bases). CDR1 is SEHNR and CDR2 is FQNEAQ in the germline V gene (reference sequence). CDR3 length: 18 amino acids. The V and J ends lost 4 bases and 4 bases respectively, with 25 bases between them. The CDR3 bases are TGTGCCAGCAGCTACTCGGGGAGGGGAGCGAATGGGATCACTGAAGCTTTCTTT. Encoded protein: CASSYSGRGANGITEAFF.